A selection of T cell receptor beta chains follows, all from one sample in a study of T cells after yellow fever vaccination. One entry per CDR3 protein results from TCRdb running MiXCR on the 5' RACE reads. Of a few hundred thousand distinct CDR3 sequences in the sample, 8.7% were seen once. Specimen: CD4+ T cells sorted from PBMCs, collected 5 days after the yellow fever booster vaccination. The source is a man between 18 and 29 years old who received the YFV17D yellow fever vaccine. CDR3s include the opening cysteine and the closing phenylalanine or tryptophan. D genes are given only for firm matches. Size is omitted from some rows. Given values are once, few, many or a class for expanded clones.

13,TRBJ1-2,TRBD1,TRBV6-5,few,CASSDRQGQGYTF,TGTGCCAGCAGCGACCGACAGGGACAGGGCTACACCTTC
15,TRBJ2-5,-,TRBV27,many,CASSKTGTYQETQYF,TGTGCCAGCAGTAAAACAGGAACGTACCAAGAGACCCAGTACTTC
16,TRBJ2-6,-,TRBV7-8,few,CASSPRSGSGANVLTF,TGTGCCAGCAGCCCACGGTCGGGCTCTGGGGCCAACGTCCTGACTTTC
14,TRBJ1-2,-,TRBV7-2,-,CASSLAGQQYGYTF,TGTGCCAGCAGCTTAGCAGGCCAGCAGTATGGCTACACCTTC
14,TRBJ1-4,TRBD1,TRBV7-6,-,CASSEWTGGEKLFF,TGTGCCAGCAGCGAGTGGACAGGGGGTGAAAAACTGTTTTTT
14,TRBJ1-3,-,TRBV10-3,-,CAISDQLSGNTIYF,TGTGCCATCAGTGATCAACTCTCTGGAAACACCATATATTTT
15,TRBJ2-7,TRBD2,TRBV7-2,few,CASSNLAGGVYEQYF,TGTGCCAGCAGCAACCTGGCGGGGGGAGTTTACGAGCAGTACTTC
13,TRBJ1-1,-,TRBV29-1,-,CSVRDPTFTEAFF,TGCAGCGTCCGGGACCCCACATTCACTGAAGCTTTCTTT
16,TRBJ2-5,TRBD2,TRBV6-2/TRBV6-3,-,CASSYSNLAGSETQYF,TGTGCCAGCAGTTACTCGAATCTAGCGGGGAGCGAGACCCAGTACTTC
12,TRBJ2-5,-,TRBV6-2/TRBV6-3,many,CASSYSRETQYF,TGTGCCAGCAGTTACTCGCGGGAGACCCAGTACTTC
13,TRBJ2-3,-,TRBV20-1,-,CSARRGRKDTQYF,TGCAGTGCTCGGCGGGGGCGGAAAGATACGCAGTATTTT
14,TRBJ1-1,-,TRBV7-8,-,CASSRRDRNTEAFF,TGTGCCAGCAGCCGAAGAGACAGGAACACTGAAGCTTTCTTT
12,TRBJ1-2,-,TRBV6-6,-,CASTPRDYGYTF,TGTGCCAGCACCCCCAGGGACTATGGCTACACCTTC
15,TRBJ1-2,-,TRBV4-1,few,CASSQFRGANYGYTF,TGCGCCAGCAGCCAATTCCGGGGAGCTAACTATGGCTACACCTTC
14,TRBJ2-5,-,TRBV5-4,few,CASSFQGATETQYF,TGTGCCAGCAGCTTTCAGGGTGCCACAGAGACCCAGTACTTC
14,TRBJ1-2,-,TRBV12-3/TRBV12-4,few,CASSLLTGVGGYTF,TGTGCCAGCAGTTTATTAACAGGTGTTGGTGGCTACACCTTC
14,TRBJ2-1,TRBD1,TRBV29-1,many,CSVERDRGFHEQFF,TGCAGCGTTGAGCGGGACAGGGGTTTTCATGAGCAGTTCTTC
14,TRBJ1-3,-,TRBV6-5,many,CASSSPSSGNTIYF,TGTGCCAGCAGTTCCCCTAGCTCTGGAAACACCATATATTTT
15,TRBJ1-3,-,TRBV5-1,few,CASSLQDSSGNTIYF,TGCGCCAGCAGCCTACAGGACAGCTCTGGAAACACCATATATTTT
15,TRBJ2-1,TRBD1,TRBV5-1,many,CASSSGTGAYNEQFF,TGCGCCAGCAGCTCCGGGACAGGGGCCTACAATGAGCAGTTCTTC
15,TRBJ1-6,TRBD1,TRBV28,few,CASSLRGQGGRTLHF,TGTGCCAGCAGCCTACGGGGACAGGGCGGTAGGACCCTCCACTTT
15,TRBJ1-2,TRBD1,TRBV4-3,many,CASSRQGGLSYGYTF,TGCGCCAGCAGCCGACAGGGTGGGCTTAGCTATGGCTACACCTTC
14,TRBJ2-2,TRBD2,TRBV6-2/TRBV6-3,many,CASSGLGRTGELFF,TGTGCCAGCTCGGGACTAGGAAGGACCGGGGAGCTGTTTTTT
16,TRBJ2-1,-,TRBV7-2,many,CASSSISGTTYNEQFF,TGTGCCAGCAGTTCTATCTCCGGGACGACCTACAATGAGCAGTTCTTC
15,TRBJ1-4,TRBD1,TRBV12-3/TRBV12-4,few,CASSNGRQGSEKLFF,TGTGCCAGCAGCAATGGGAGACAGGGGTCTGAAAAACTGTTTTTT
15,TRBJ2-2,TRBD1,TRBV7-2,few,CASSWDRVVTGELFF,TGTGCCAGCAGCTGGGACAGGGTAGTTACCGGGGAGCTGTTTTTT
16,TRBJ2-5,TRBD2,TRBV5-1,-,CASSATSGGLGETQYF,TGCGCCAGCAGCGCTACTAGCGGGGGCTTAGGAGAGACCCAGTACTTC
13,TRBJ2-5,TRBD2,TRBV20-1,few,CSASLAGGPTQYF,TGCAGTGCTAGTCTAGCGGGGGGGCCGACCCAGTACTTC
16,TRBJ2-5,-,TRBV19,many,CASSISFRDLQETQYF,TGTGCCAGTAGTATTAGTTTTCGGGACTTACAAGAGACCCAGTACTTC
15,TRBJ1-4,-,TRBV4-3,-,CASSQGGRTNEKLFF,TGCGCCAGCAGCCAAGGGGGAAGGACTAATGAAAAACTGTTTTTT
13,TRBJ1-2,-,TRBV5-4,many,CASSFGPDYGYTF,TGTGCCAGCAGCTTCGGACCCGACTATGGCTACACCTTC
13,TRBJ2-7,-,TRBV4-3,many,CASSQLLGYEQYF,TGCGCCAGCAGCCAGTTACTAGGGTACGAGCAGTACTTC